This is a list of T cell receptor beta chains from one sample in a study of blood T cell repertoires in COVID-19. The protocol was immunoSEQ multiplex PCR, while the TCRdb copy is restricted to in-frame clones and leaves out a portion. This sample carries 160,000 or so clones, approximately 84% of them seen once, and the ten largest clones take roughly 1%. Sequencing was done on a sample of peripheral blood. The origin of the receptors is a man aged 40-50 years with acute or convalescent COVID-19. Both conserved end residues are part of each CDR3. A D gene is named only where the DNA matches it firmly. Clone size is stated in some rows and not others, as once, few, many or a class when expanded.

d_call j_call clone_size v_call cdr3_nt cdr3_aa
TRBD1 TRBJ2-4 NA TRBV19 TGTGCCAGTAGTCTCGGACAGGGTATATACATTCAGTACTTC CASSLGQGIYIQYF
NA TRBJ1-3 NA TRBV5-5 TGTGCCAGCAGCTTGGGCGCCGGAAACACCATATATTTT CASSLGAGNTIYF
TRBD1 TRBJ1-4 few TRBV3-1/TRBV3-2 TGTGCCAGCAGCCAGAGACAGGGGCGGCATGAAAAACTGTTTTTT CASSQRQGRHEKLFF
NA TRBJ1-6 once TRBV4-1 TGCGCCAGCAGCCAAGATGCAGGTGCACCCCTCCACTTT CASSQDAGAPLHF
NA TRBJ1-1 NA TRBV7-9 TGTGCCAGCAGCTTGGGGCAGGAAGCTTTCTTT CASSLGQEAFF
TRBD2 TRBJ2-7 NA TRBV5-1 TGCGCCAGCAGATCGGGAACGGGGGGTTCCTACGAGCAGTACTTC CASRSGTGGSYEQYF
NA TRBJ2-3 NA TRBV5-1 TGCGCCAGCAGCTTGGCCCGTTCCCCCTCGGGCACAGATACGCAGTATTTT CASSLARSPSGTDTQYF
TRBD2 TRBJ2-3 NA TRBV4-3 TGCGCCAGCAGCCAAGATCCGACTAGCGGGGGGGCCAGGGGTCGGGATACGCAGTATTTT CASSQDPTSGGARGRDTQYF
NA TRBJ1-1 few TRBV30 TGTGCCTGGAGTTCCCTCTCTGAAGCTTTCTTT CAWSSLSEAFF
NA TRBJ2-3 NA TRBV20-1 TGCAGTGCTAGTCGGACTGGGGTAGATACGCAGTATTTT CSASRTGVDTQYF
NA TRBJ1-1 NA TRBV30 TGTGCCTGGAGTGTGGGCTATATGAACACTGAAGCTTTCTTT CAWSVGYMNTEAFF
NA TRBJ1-3 NA TRBV4-2 TGTGCCAGCAGCCCCTTGACCGGGTCCTCTGGAAACACCATATATTTT CASSPLTGSSGNTIYF
TRBD1 TRBJ2-7 NA TRBV19 TGTGCCAGTAGTCGAGGGCCTTACACGGCAGGGGGAACCTACGAGCAGTACTTC CASSRGPYTAGGTYEQYF
TRBD1 TRBJ1-3 NA TRBV24-1 TGTGCCACCAGTGGCTCAACAGGGGCTGGAAACACCATATATTTT CATSGSTGAGNTIYF
TRBD1 TRBJ1-3 few TRBV27 TGTGCCAGCAGCGGGACAGAGGGTGGAAACACCATATATTTT CASSGTEGGNTIYF
NA TRBJ2-5 NA TRBV14 TGTGCCAGCAGCCAATCGTCGTTTGTCGGGACCCAGTACTTC CASSQSSFVGTQYF
TRBD1 TRBJ2-1 once TRBV10-3 TGTGCCGGAAATGACAGGGGGCACGATGAGCAGTTCTTC CAGNDRGHDEQFF
NA TRBJ1-2 NA TRBV5-1 TGCGCCAGCAGCACGGAAGGGGGCTATGGCTACACCTTC CASSTEGGYGYTF
NA TRBJ1-2 NA TRBV4-1 TGCGCCAGCAGCCAAGAAGTCCGCGCTAACTATGGCTACACCTTC CASSQEVRANYGYTF
NA TRBJ1-5 NA TRBV2 TGTGCCAGCAGTGACGAGGGGATCCGGGGGCAGCCCCAGCATTTT CASSDEGIRGQPQHF
NA TRBJ2-3 NA TRBV18 TGTGCCAGCTCACTTGACAACACAGATACGCAGTATTTT CASSLDNTDTQYF
NA TRBJ1-5 NA TRBV28 TGTGCCAGCAGTTTACGAGGTAGCAATCAGCCCCAGCATTTT CASSLRGSNQPQHF
NA TRBJ2-7 NA TRBV10-3 TGTGCCATCGCCCCGGGGTCCTACGAGCAGTACTTC CAIAPGSYEQYF
NA TRBJ2-3 once TRBV5-1 TGCGCCAGCAGCTTGGGGCTCGGGGATAGCACAGATACGCAGTATTTT CASSLGLGDSTDTQYF
NA TRBJ1-6 NA TRBV7-9 TGTGCCAGCAGCTCAAGGAGGGATTCACCCCTCCACTTT CASSSRRDSPLHF
NA TRBJ1-1 NA TRBV5-6 TGTGCCAGCAGCTTTATAGGGGTTGGATTGAACACTGAAGCTTTCTTT CASSFIGVGLNTEAFF
TRBD2 TRBJ2-5 NA TRBV9 TGTGCCAGCAGCGTAGAGGCTAGCGGGGTGGAGGCCCAGTACTTC CASSVEASGVEAQYF
NA TRBJ2-2 NA TRBV9 TGTGCCAGCAGCGCCGGCTTAACCCCCATCGGGTCCGGGGAGCTGTTTTTT CASSAGLTPIGSGELFF
TRBD1 TRBJ1-4 NA TRBV30 TGTGCCTGGAGTGCCACAGGGGAAAGCGAAAAACTGTTTTTT CAWSATGESEKLFF
NA TRBJ2-2 NA TRBV5-6 TGTGCCAGCACTGGACTTATGAACACCGGGGAGCTGTTTTTT CASTGLMNTGELFF
TRBD1 TRBJ2-1 NA TRBV14 TGTGCCAGCAGCCTCTACTCCGGGACAGGGTTGTACAATGAGCAGTTCTTC CASSLYSGTGLYNEQFF
TRBD1 TRBJ1-2 NA TRBV2 TGTGCCAGCAGTGAAGGCGGCGGACAGGGGACCCCCTATGGCTACACCTTC CASSEGGGQGTPYGYTF
TRBD1 TRBJ2-5 NA TRBV18 TGTGCCAGCTCCCCTCCGGGACAGAGTCAGACCCAGTACTTC CASSPPGQSQTQYF
NA TRBJ2-1 NA TRBV2 TGTGCCAGCAGTGAATGGGCCAACAATGAGCAGTTCTTC CASSEWANNEQFF
NA TRBJ1-2 NA TRBV19 TGTGCCAGTAGTTCGGGGACTAAGAACGCCTATGGCTACACCTTC CASSSGTKNAYGYTF
TRBD1 TRBJ2-1 NA TRBV9 TGTGCCAGCAGCCCTCGGGGACAGAGAGATTACAATGAGCAGTTCTTC CASSPRGQRDYNEQFF
TRBD2 TRBJ2-1 few TRBV29-1 TGCAGCGTTGGCGACGGGAGGCCGGATAATGAGCAGTTCTTC CSVGDGRPDNEQFF
TRBD1 TRBJ1-3 few TRBV6-5 TGTGCCAGCAGGGACAGGGCCGCGGGAAACACCATATATTTT CASRDRAAGNTIYF
TRBD2 TRBJ2-5 once TRBV27 TGTGCCAGCAGTTTAAGTAGCGGGGGCGGGGAGACCCAGTACTTC CASSLSSGGGETQYF
TRBD2 TRBJ2-5 NA TRBV5-8 TGTGCCAGCAGCTTGCCGGGACTAGGGTTGGAGACCCAGTACTTC CASSLPGLGLETQYF
TRBD1 TRBJ2-1 NA TRBV9 TGTGCCAGCAGCGGGCTGGGGGGACAGGGTAGCGAGCAGTTCTTC CASSGLGGQGSEQFF